The clone carrying this T cell receptor beta chain appeared many times. Amplification of TCR beta CDR3 regions used RNA transcripts. First-round RT-PCR employed HTBI primers, with a second-round multiplex PCR after it. TCRdb fed the multiplex PCR reads into MiXCR, producing one record per CDR3 protein. Of about half a million distinct CDR3 sequences in the sample, around 15% were seen once. The data were obtained in a study of Graves' ophthalmopathy and Graves' hyperthyroidism. With 3 bases clipped from V and 2 bases from J, the junction kept 4 bases outside the gene matches. CDR1 and CDR2 from the germline V gene are MNHEY and SMNVEV (reference sequence). CDR3 length equals 16 residues.

Sequenced: blood. The clonotype comes from a woman in her 30s with Graves' ophthalmopathy. The chain joins TRBV27 to TRBJ1-1, with 12 bases fitting TRBD1. In DNA form, the CDR3 reads TGTGCCAGCAGTTTCGGGACAGGGGGCAGAAACACTGAAGCTTTCTTT. It translates to CASSFGTGGRNTEAFF.